The clone carrying this T cell receptor beta chain was detected only a few times. The antigen is unknown. Mismatch with germline at one junction end may stem from a read error. These data belong to a study of T cells after yellow fever vaccination. Study-wide results and caveats: Most primary-vaccination clones recurred post-booster (roughly 96% CD4, around 86% CD8).

This CDR3 is built from 15 residues. In germline, CDR1 is DFQATT, CDR2 SNEGSKA (reference sequence). Each CDR3 protein is one row after TCRdb ran MiXCR on the 5' RACE reads. This table holds 250,000 to 400,000 distinct CDR3 sequences, roughly 4% found once. J is TRBJ1-3 and V is TRBV20-1; possibly TRBD1 for D (5 bases). The receptor was derived from a man between 18 and 35 years old who received the YFV17D yellow fever vaccine. The specimen comprised PBMCs, sampled 5 days after the yellow fever booster vaccination. This chain's CDR3 is CSGRGDLSAGNTIYF. For the CDR3, the DNA is TGCAGTGGTAGAGGGGATCTCAGCGCGGGGAACACCATATATTTT.